Presented here are 32 T cell receptor beta chains from one specimen sequenced in a study of OX40 agonist ivuxolimab in advanced cancers. Produced via immunoSEQ multiplex PCR; TCRdb's table is partial and in-frame only. Of about 83,000 clones in the sample, 75% to 95% are singletons; the top ten hold about 0.45%. The source material was CD4+ or CD8+ T cells sorted from blood, sampled in a trial of the OX40 agonist ivuxolimab. The receptors were gathered from an adult with an advanced solid tumor such as melanoma, head and neck, liver or kidney cancer.

The chain has TRBV5-8 and TRBJ2-1; D is possibly TRBD1 (6 bases). Per germline, CDR1 SGHTS and CDR2 YDEGEE. The ends were cut back, 4 bases at V and 3 bases at J, with 14 bases in the middle. The CDR3 spans 15 residues. In nucleotides, the CDR3 is TGTGCCAGCAGCAAACAGGGAAGTGGCTACAATGAGCAGTTCTTC. Its protein is CASSKQGSGYNEQFF.

In this sample, this clone turned up once. The chain links TRBV13 to TRBJ1-2, with 7 bases matching TRBD1. After removal of 5 bases from V and 1 base from J, the junction contained 7 bases not matched to a gene. In germline, CDR1 is PRHDT, CDR2 FYEKMQ (reference sequence). The CDR3 runs to 15 residues. The CDR3 DNA follows: TGTGCCAGCAGCCCAGGACAGGTTCTTAACTATGGCTACACCTTC. Its protein product is CASSPGQVLNYGYTF.

This chain uses TRBV19 with TRBJ1-5; D not certain. V shed 2 bases and J shed 5 bases, with 4 bases lying between them. Germline V gene data show CDR1 as LNHDA and CDR2 as SQIVND (reference sequence). The CDR3 length is 12 residues. The CDR3 spells CASSIIDQPQHF. For the CDR3, the DNA is TGTGCCAGTAGTATAATCGATCAGCCCCAGCATTTT.

V usage is TRBV4-1 and J usage is TRBJ2-7, with a tentative D call TRBD1 (6 bases). This CDR3 region has 17 residues. Germline CDR1 and CDR2: MGHRA and YSYEKL. V lost 1 base, J lost 0 bases, and 16 bases lay in between. CDR3 protein: CASSQATGTSSSYEQYF. CDR3 sequence (DNA): TGCGCCAGCAGCCAAGCAACCGGGACATCTAGCTCCTACGAGCAGTACTTC.

In this sample, this clone turned up once. The chain links TRBV27 to TRBJ2-2; D may be TRBD2 (5 bases). The length of the CDR3 is 16 residues. Between the trimmed V and J ends, which lost 4 bases and 0 bases, there was a span of 12 bases. CDR1 is MNHEY, CDR2 SMNVEV, per germline (reference sequence). This CDR3 reads CASSSLAPANTGELFF. CDR3 bases: TGTGCCAGCAGTTCCTTAGCGCCCGCGAACACCGGGGAGCTGTTTTTT.

The gene calls are TRBV2 and TRBJ1-5; 10 positions match TRBD1. Germline assignment: CDR1 SNHLY and CDR2 FYNNEI. Losses at the gene ends were 8 bases for V and 5 bases for J; bases not matched to a gene: 6. The CDR3 has 14 amino acids. The CDR3, as DNA: TGTGCCAGCGCCCGGGACAGGGGTTATCAGCCCCAGCATTTT. Its protein is CASARDRGYQPQHF.

The chain employs TRBV6-1 and TRBJ1-4; the D gene is possibly TRBD1 (6 bases). V lost 0 bases, J lost 14 bases, and 25 bases lay in between. The length of the CDR3 is 17 residues. Germline CDR1 MNHNS, CDR2 SASEGT. The CDR3 spells CASSEAPFSQQGNRLFF. CDR3 in DNA: TGTGCCAGCAGTGAAGCGCCGTTTTCCCAACAGGGAAATCGTCTGTTTTTT.

This clone has a handful of counts. The CDR3 protein is CASSTSVGGSWGEQFF. The DNA for the CDR3 is TGTGCCAGCAGCACCTCGGTCGGGGGATCGTGGGGTGAGCAGTTCTTC. The rearrangement joins TRBV7-2 to TRBJ2-1; a possible D gene is TRBD2 (6 bases). V was shortened by 5 bases and J by 9 bases, with 23 bases between the two germline ends. Per germline, CDR1 SGHTA and CDR2 FQGNSA. The CDR3 loop spans 16 amino acids.

This clone was detected once. The CDR3 coding sequence is TGTGCCAGCAGTTTACAACCCCCCGTGGCAGGGGGGGAGCTCTACGAGCAGTACTTC. This codes for CASSLQPPVAGGELYEQYF. V gene TRBV27 combines with J gene TRBJ2-7; perhaps D is TRBD1 or TRBD2 (7 bases each). This CDR3 comprises 19 residues. V was clipped by 2 bases and J by 3 bases, with 26 bases between them. Germline CDR1 is MNHEY and CDR2 is SMNVEV (reference sequence).

J is TRBJ1-6 and V is TRBV7-8; the D is unclear. Germline CDR1 reads SGHVS; CDR2 reads FQNEAQ. The germline V and J ends were trimmed by 1 base and 0 bases, with 10 bases remaining between them. This CDR3 contains 17 residues. CDR3 nucleotides: TGTGCCAGCAGCTTAGAGGACGCTGGCTCCTATAATTCACCCCTCCACTTT. Residues: CASSLEDAGSYNSPLHF.

The chain carries TRBV5-6 and TRBJ1-2; unclear D gene. The CDR3 contains 13 residues. The germline V gene has CDR1 SGHDT and CDR2 YYEEEE. Deletions cut 4 bases from V and 7 bases from J, with 14 bases between. The CDR3 nucleotides read TGTGCCAGCAGCCAGCGAGCAGGCGGTGGCTACACCTTC. This encodes CASSQRAGGGYTF. Looking up the rest from reference TRBV5-6 and TRBJ1-2 gives the full variable domain: DAGVTQSPTHLIKTRGQQVTLRCSPKSGHDTVSWYQQALGQGPQFIFQYYEEEERQRGNFPDRFSGHQFPNYSSELNVNALLLGDSALYLCASSQRAGGGYTFGSGTRLTVV.

CDR3 in DNA: TGTGCCAGCAGCTTCACAGCCTCGGGAGTGGGGCCCTACGAGCAGTACTTC. Translated: CASSFTASGVGPYEQYF. The chain recombines TRBV7-9 with TRBJ2-7; TRBD2 might be the D (6 bases). Germline V gene lookup returns CDR1 SEHNR and CDR2 FQNEAQ (reference sequence). The CDR3 spans 17 residues. Trimming removed 3 bases at V and 2 bases at J, with 20 bases between.

The rearrangement uses TRBV7-2 and TRBJ1-6; 7 nucleotides line up with TRBD1. The CDR3 contains 16 residues. V lost 6 bases, J lost 8 bases, and 13 bases stayed unmatched. Germline loops: CDR1 SGHTA, CDR2 FQGNSA. CDR3 sequence (DNA): TGTGCCAGCAGTCGACGATCCGGGACAGAAGATTCACCCCTCCACTTT. Its protein is CASSRRSGTEDSPLHF.

The rearrangement joins TRBV9 to TRBJ2-1; 14 nucleotides agree with TRBD2. The germline V gene encodes CDR1 SGDLS and CDR2 YYNGEE. The junction had 4 bases not matched to a gene; V was cut back by 4 bases and J by 1 base. This CDR3 spans 17 amino acids. Here the CDR3 reads CASSPGTSGGSYNEQFF. CDR3 nucleotides: TGTGCCAGCAGCCCGGGGACTAGCGGGGGTTCCTACAATGAGCAGTTCTTC.

CDR3 coding DNA: TGTGCCAGCAGTTACTCCGGCAGGGACGAGACCCAGTACTTC. The encoded protein is CASSYSGRDETQYF. The rearrangement uses TRBV6-5 and TRBJ2-5, with D perhaps TRBD1 or TRBD2 (5 bases each). Deletions cut 0 bases from V and 5 bases from J, with 10 bases between. The CDR3 runs 14 residues. Germline loops: CDR1 MNHEY, CDR2 SVGAGI.

This chain joins TRBV11-2 and TRBJ1-4; TRBD1 matches at 10 bases. This CDR3 contains 15 residues. V shed 5 bases and J 6 bases; nucleotides not matched to a gene: 6. Germline V gene data show CDR1 as SGHAT and CDR2 as FQNNGV. The CDR3 spells CASSTIGTGDEKLFF. The CDR3 nucleotides are TGTGCCAGCAGCACGATCGGGACAGGGGATGAAAAACTGTTTTTT.

This clone is a singleton in its sample. This chain connects TRBV2 to TRBJ2-5; D is unresolved. The CDR3 is made up of 14 amino acids. CDR1 is SNHLY, CDR2 FYNNEI, per germline. V shed 2 bases and J shed 0 bases, with 7 bases lying between them. CDR3: CASSESRNQETQYF. The CDR3 DNA follows: TGTGCCAGCAGTGAAAGTCGGAACCAAGAGACCCAGTACTTC.

In this sample, this clone turned up once. The chain is built from TRBV7-2 and TRBJ2-1, with D unclear. V lost 4 bases and J 3 bases, leaving 4 bases between the germline ends. Germline CDR1 and CDR2: SGHTA and FQGNSA. This CDR3 contains 12 residues. The CDR3 sequence is CASSSLYNEQFF. CDR3 in DNA: TGTGCCAGCAGCTCCCTCTACAATGAGCAGTTCTTC.

This sequence joins TRBV18 and TRBJ1-1, with D perhaps TRBD1 (5 bases). Trimming cost V 0 bases and J 1 base, with 9 bases left between them. Germline V gene lookup returns CDR1 KGHSH and CDR2 LQKENI. The length of the CDR3 is 15 residues. CDR3 nucleotides: TGTGCCAGCTCACCACCTGCGGGGACGAACACTGAAGCTTTCTTT. It yields the protein CASSPPAGTNTEAFF.

The J gene is TRBJ2-2, the V gene TRBV19; 7 nucleotides match TRBD1. CDR1 and CDR2 from the germline V gene are LNHDA and SQIVND (reference sequence). V was pared by 5 bases and J by 6 bases, with 9 bases of the junction left unmatched. The CDR3 is 15 residues long. The CDR3 DNA reads TGTGCCAGTAGTTTACCGGGACAGCTGTCCGGGGAGCTGTTTTTT. Translated: CASSLPGQLSGELFF.

The chain carries TRBV28 and TRBJ2-7; no clear D gene. CDR3 length: 12 residues. The V gene lost 4 bases and the J gene lost 2 bases, with 6 bases spanning the gap. Germline CDR1 and CDR2: MDHEN and SYDVKM. CDR3 amino acids: CASSWATYEQYF. The CDR3 nucleotides are TGTGCCAGCAGTTGGGCCACCTACGAGCAGTACTTC. Variable domain in full (rest from reference TRBV28 and TRBJ2-7): DVKVTQSSRYLVKRTGEKVFLECVQDMDHENMFWYRQDPGLGLRLIYFSYDVKMKEKGDIPEGYSVSREKKERFSLILESASTNQTSMYLCASSWATYEQYFGPGTRLTVT.

The chain couples TRBV7-9 to TRBJ1-4, with 10 nucleotides matching TRBD1. The CDR3 has 18 residues. CDR1 SEHNR and CDR2 FQNEAQ come from the germline V gene (reference sequence). The J segment lost 0 bases and the V segment lost 4 bases, leaving 8 bases of the junction unmatched. In nucleotides, the CDR3 is TGTGCCAGCAGCTACCTTCCGGGGACAGGGGCAACTAATGAAAAACTGTTTTTT. Its translation is CASSYLPGTGATNEKLFF. The variable domain in full, completed from reference TRBV7-9 and TRBJ1-4, reads DTGVSQNPRHKITKRGQNVTFRCDPISEHNRLYWYRQTLGQGPEFLTYFQNEAQLEKSRLLSDRFSAERPKGSFSTLEIQRTEQGDSAMYLCASSYLPGTGATNEKLFFGSGTQLSVL.

This chain links TRBV19 with TRBJ2-3; the D gene is possibly TRBD2 (6 bases). The CDR3 is made up of 14 amino acids. Germline V CDR1 and CDR2: LNHDA, SQIVND (reference sequence). V was cut by 8 bases and J by 0 bases, with 12 bases left in between. Here the CDR3 DNA reads TGTGCCAGTCGCCACGGGGGTAGCACAGATACGCAGTATTTT. This codes for CASRHGGSTDTQYF.

The chain is built from TRBV4-2 and TRBJ2-2; the D is unclear. The CDR3 spans 15 residues. V shed 0 bases and J shed 8 bases, with 13 bases lying between them. Germline V gene lookup returns CDR1 LGHNA and CDR2 YNFKEQ. The CDR3 reads CASSQDGSLLGELFF. In nucleotides, the CDR3 is TGTGCCAGCAGCCAAGATGGTAGCCTGCTGGGGGAGCTGTTTTTT.

This sequence joins TRBV7-9 and TRBJ1-1; 8 bases line up with TRBD1. V trimming: 4 bases; J trimming: 7 bases; junction bases outside the gene matches: 2. The CDR3 covers 12 residues. CDR1 is SEHNR, CDR2 FQNEAQ, per germline (reference sequence). CDR3 amino acids: CASSSTGDEAFF. Written as DNA, the CDR3 is TGTGCCAGCAGCTCGACAGGGGATGAAGCTTTCTTT.

CDR3 sequence (DNA): TGTGCCAGCAGTTCTGGAGATCCTCAAGAGACCCAGTACTTC. Translated: CASSSGDPQETQYF. The chain combines TRBV28 with TRBJ2-5; no clear D gene. CDR1 and CDR2 (germline): MDHEN, SYDVKM. V dropped 4 bases and J dropped 2 bases, with 11 bases sitting between them. This CDR3 contains 14 residues. Looking up the rest from reference TRBV28 and TRBJ2-5 gives the full variable domain: DVKVTQSSRYLVKRTGEKVFLECVQDMDHENMFWYRQDPGLGLRLIYFSYDVKMKEKGDIPEGYSVSREKKERFSLILESASTNQTSMYLCASSSGDPQETQYFGPGTRLLVL.

The chain is built from TRBV15 and TRBJ2-5, with no clear D. The J call may be incorrect, as the DNA end agrees better with TRBJ2-7. Germline V gene lookup returns CDR1 LNHNV and CDR2 YYDKDF (reference sequence). This CDR3 comprises 14 residues. The CDR3, as DNA: TGTGCCACCAGCAGGAGTCGAGCGACCTACGAGCAGTACTTC. As protein: CATSRSRATYEQYF.

The rearrangement joins TRBV7-8 to TRBJ1-1; D is unclear. Trimming stripped 5 bases from V and 0 bases from J, with 7 bases between. In germline, CDR1 is SGHVS, CDR2 FQNEAQ. This CDR3 region has 13 residues. The CDR3 region has the DNA TGTGCCAGCAGCGACAATTTGAACACTGAAGCTTTCTTT. It specifies CASSDNLNTEAFF.

This sequence joins TRBV7-8 and TRBJ2-7, with 9 bases aligning to TRBD1. The length of the CDR3 is 14 residues. Germline V CDR1 and CDR2: SGHVS, FQNEAQ. J was trimmed by 5 bases and V by 4 bases; bases with no gene match: 6. The CDR3 bases are TGTGCCAGCAGCTCGGGACAGGGAGCGAACGAGCAGTACTTC. Encoded protein: CASSSGQGANEQYF.

The chain employs TRBV6-1 and TRBJ1-6; tentative D call: TRBD1 (5 bases). V was cut by 1 base and J by 5 bases, with 12 bases left in between. The CDR3 length is 16 residues. Germline CDR1 reads MNHNS; CDR2 reads SASEGT. DNA of the CDR3: TGTGCCAGCAGTGAAGGTCTGACAGATCATAATTCACCCCTCCACTTT. It specifies CASSEGLTDHNSPLHF.

This clone was observed a handful of times. The chain recombines TRBV28 with TRBJ1-2; TRBD1 might be the D (5 bases). The V gene's germline CDR1 is MDHEN and CDR2 SYDVKM. V lost 11 bases to trimming and J lost 7 bases, with 17 bases between them. The CDR3 is 12 residues long. CDR3 sequence: CAADLRGVGYTF. DNA for the CDR3: TGTGCCGCCGACCTCAGAGGGGTTGGCTACACCTTC.

The rearrangement links TRBV5-1 to TRBJ2-1, with TRBD1 identical over 7 bases. CDR3 length: 12 amino acids. Germline V gives CDR1 SGHRS, CDR2 YFSETQ. The trim removed 4 bases at V and 8 bases at J, leaving 3 bases unmatched. This CDR3 is CASSVDRDEQFF. CDR3 in DNA: TGCGCCAGCAGCGTAGACAGGGATGAGCAGTTCTTC.